Below, 11 T cell receptor beta chains from the same sample are listed, as sequenced in a study of regulatory T cells in long-lasting Graves disease. Relying on iRepertoire HTBI primers and Arm-PCR of CDR3 regions, the team built TCR beta libraries. TCRdb independently ran MiXCR on the multiplex PCR reads; one entry per CDR3 protein. The table shows about 400,000 distinct CDR3 sequences, with about 16% occurring only once. Documented time point: newly diagnosed GD, antithyroid drugs for less than 3 months. The authors made the TCR library using RNA they extracted from PBMCs. Sequencing was performed on peripheral blood mononuclear cells (PBMCs), taken at new diagnosis, from a patient treated with antithyroid drugs. The receptors were sampled from a female donor with Graves disease.

The chain uses TRBV10-3 and TRBJ1-5; 7 nucleotides agree with TRBD1. This CDR3 has 16 amino acids. With 3 bases clipped from V and 1 base from J, the junction kept 6 bases outside the gene matches. Germline values: CDR1 ENHRY, CDR2 SYGVKD. CDR3 coding DNA: TGTGCCATCAGTGACCTTGGACAGGTGAGCAATCAGCCCCAGCATTTT. Translating it yields CAISDLGQVSNQPQHF.

This clonotype showed up many times. The V call is TRBV5-1, the J call TRBJ2-7; D unresolved. Germline values: CDR1 SGHRS, CDR2 YFSETQ. This CDR3 spans 14 amino acids. The V end lost 0 bases, the J end lost 5 bases, and 12 bases lay between the germline ends. In nucleotides, the CDR3 is TGCGCCAGCAGCTTGGATTCGGTGAAGGACGAGCAGTACTTC. Its translation: CASSLDSVKDEQYF.

This clonotype showed up many times. V gene TRBV7-3 combines with J gene TRBJ2-7; TRBD1 matches at 7 bases. Germline loops: CDR1 SGHTA, CDR2 FQGTGA. CDR3 length: 13 amino acids. J lost 6 bases, V lost 5 bases, and 7 bases had no gene match. CDR3 region: CASSPRSGGEQYF. As DNA, the CDR3 is TGTGCCAGCAGCCCCCGTTCAGGGGGCGAGCAGTACTTC.

This clonotype was recorded many times. This sequence joins TRBV9 and TRBJ1-2; 8 nucleotides agree with TRBD1. This CDR3 is 14 amino acids long. J was trimmed by 0 bases and V by 3 bases; bases with no gene match: 1. Germline V lookup: CDR1 SGDLS, CDR2 YYNGEE. For the CDR3, the DNA is TGTGCCAGCAGCGGGGGACAGGCTAACTATGGCTACACCTTC. Its translation is CASSGGQANYGYTF.

Comment on this clonotype: This may be a read error: a much more frequent sequence differs by one nucleotide. The V and J genes are TRBV12-3 or TRBV12-4 and TRBJ1-1; maybe TRBD1 (5 bases). Trimming took 8 bases from V and 4 from J, leaving 17 bases between them. The length of the CDR3 is 14 residues. In nucleotides, the CDR3 is TGTGCCAGCTCACCACTTTCGGGGGGCACTGAAGCTTTCTTT. This encodes CASSPLSGGTEAFF.

This clonotype was counted only a few times. The chain combines TRBV4-1 with TRBJ1-4; D is perhaps TRBD1 (5 bases). V lost 0 bases, J lost 8 bases, and 16 bases lay in between. This CDR3 spans 16 amino acids. CDR1 and CDR2 (germline): MGHRA, YSYEKL. The CDR3 DNA reads as TGCGCCAGCAGCCAAGACGGGGGGGGAATAGGAGAAAAACTGTTTTTT. It encodes CASSQDGGGIGEKLFF.

This clonotype was observed at least ten times. The chain combines TRBV20-1 with TRBJ1-3; D is perhaps TRBD1 (6 bases). Germline CDR1 reads DFQATT; CDR2 reads SNEGSKA (reference sequence). V was pared by 3 bases and J by 7 bases, with 16 bases between. CDR3 length: 14 amino acids. The CDR3 coding sequence is TGCAGTGCTAGGGAATACAGGGAGGGGAACACCATATATTTT. Protein sequence: CSAREYREGNTIYF.

This clonotype was observed at least ten times. The gene calls are TRBV7-9 and TRBJ2-1; 10 bases map to TRBD2. The germline V gene encodes CDR1 SEHNR and CDR2 FQNEAQ (reference sequence). V lost 5 bases and J lost 8; bases outside the gene matches: 9. The CDR3 runs to 15 residues. The CDR3 nucleotides read TGTGCCAGCAGCGCTCTAGCGGGAGCTTTCGATGAGCAGTTCTTC. Translation: CASSALAGAFDEQFF.

This clonotype occurred many times. This chain joins TRBV11-2 and TRBJ2-2, with D possibly TRBD2 on 7 matching bases. Trimming took off 7 bases at V and 6 bases at J, with 15 bases between the two ends. The CDR3 runs to 14 residues. Germline V gene sequence: CDR1 SGHAT, CDR2 FQNNGV. CDR3 protein: CASTMRGGAGELFF. The DNA of the CDR3 is TGTGCCAGCACGATGAGGGGGGGAGCCGGGGAGCTGTTTTTT.

This clonotype was seen many times. This chain links TRBV6-2 or TRBV6-3 with TRBJ2-1; TRBD2 matches at 7 bases. V dropped 5 bases and J dropped 4; count of bases not matched to a gene: 8. The length of the CDR3 is 15 residues. CDR1 is MNHEY, CDR2 SVGEGT, per germline. CDR3 bases: TGTGCCAGCAGTCGTCCAGGACTAGGTTACAATGAGCAGTTCTTC. Amino acids: CASSRPGLGYNEQFF.

This clonotype was found many times. The rearrangement links TRBV18 to TRBJ2-3, with D perhaps TRBD1 (5 bases). The CDR3 spans 15 residues. The V end lost 2 bases, the J end lost 4 bases, and 13 bases lay between the germline ends. Germline V gene data show CDR1 as KGHSH and CDR2 as LQKENI. CDR3: CASSPVPGPADTQYF. CDR3 DNA: TGTGCCAGCTCACCAGTCCCAGGGCCAGCAGATACGCAGTATTTT.